The next 10 T cell receptor beta chains were all read from a single sample in a study of T cell responses to AZD1222 COVID-19 vaccine. Profiled with immunoSEQ multiplex PCR; TCRdb holds only in-frame clones, not every one. Of over 150,000 clones listed, about nine tenths are singletons. Sequences were derived from peripheral blood, sampled on day 0 of AZD1222 vaccination. Receptor source: an adult in good health.

This clone is deemed medium-sized. The chain employs TRBV6-1 and TRBJ2-3; the D gene is possibly TRBD1 (5 bases). The V end was cut by 5 bases, the J end by 3 bases, with 9 bases between. The CDR3 consists of 13 residues. Germline values: CDR1 MNHNS, CDR2 SASEGT. For the CDR3, the DNA is TGTGCCAGCAGTACGACAGAGACAGATACGCAGTATTTT. Its translation is CASSTTETDTQYF.

The CDR3 bases are TGTGCCAGCAGGAAGACAGGGGGCACTGAAGCTTTCTTT. It specifies CASRKTGGTEAFF. This chain uses TRBV7-2 with TRBJ1-1; 9 nucleotides agree with TRBD1. Trimming at V came to 6 bases and at J to 4 bases, leaving 3 bases not matched to a gene. The V gene's germline CDR1 is SGHTA and CDR2 FQGNSA. This CDR3 is built from 13 residues.

The rearrangement joins TRBV28 to TRBJ1-2, with 9 bases that match TRBD1. Germline-derived CDR1 and CDR2 are MDHEN and SYDVKM. The V gene end was trimmed by 7 bases and the J gene end by 4 bases; junction bases not matched to a gene: 10. The CDR3 has 15 residues. CDR3 residues: CASTPTGGVFYGYTF. Here the CDR3 DNA reads TGTGCCAGCACACCGACAGGGGGGGTCTTCTATGGCTACACCTTC.

The chain joins TRBV27 to TRBJ1-2; TRBD1 aligns across 9 bases. The CDR3 consists of 14 residues. The V gene end was trimmed by 4 bases and the J gene end by 8 bases; junction bases not matched to a gene: 8. Germline V lookup: CDR1 MNHEY, CDR2 SMNVEV (reference sequence). The CDR3 region is CASSSSGTGIGYTF. In DNA form, the CDR3 reads TGTGCCAGCAGTTCCTCCGGGACAGGGATCGGCTACACCTTC.

Comments on this clone: This same CDR3 is encoded by further DNA sequences in the sample. The chain uses TRBV6-5 and TRBJ1-1, with D maybe TRBD1 (5 bases). In germline, CDR1 is MNHEY, CDR2 SVGAGI. The CDR3 has 14 residues. V lost 3 bases, J lost 1 base, and 9 bases lay in between. The DNA for the CDR3 is TGTGCCAGCAGTTATGGGGGGACGAACACTGAAGCTTTCTTT. Its protein product is CASSYGGTNTEAFF.

The chain has TRBV9 and TRBJ2-1, with 9 bases aligning to TRBD2. Germline assignment: CDR1 SGDLS and CDR2 YYNGEE. This CDR3 has 17 residues. Losses at the gene ends were 2 bases for V and 0 bases for J; bases not matched to a gene: 6. The CDR3 reads CASSVSGGGASYNEQFF. The CDR3 DNA reads as TGTGCCAGCAGCGTTAGCGGGGGTGGGGCCTCCTACAATGAGCAGTTCTTC.

The table lists this clone with a count of one. This chain connects TRBV18 to TRBJ1-1, with a possible D match to TRBD1 (6 bases). Trimming removed 3 bases from V and 1 base from J, with 12 bases in between. CDR3 length: 15 amino acids. Per the germline V gene, CDR1 is KGHSH and CDR2 is LQKENI. CDR3 loop: CASSPGLGGNTEAFF. The CDR3, as DNA: TGTGCCAGCTCACCCGGACTAGGGGGGAACACTGAAGCTTTCTTT.

The gene calls are TRBV5-1 and TRBJ2-5; 8 bases match TRBD2. V shed 1 base, J shed 6 bases, and the junction held 14 bases outside the gene matches. Germline V gene data show CDR1 as SGHRS and CDR2 as YFSETQ. The CDR3 runs to 17 residues. The DNA of the CDR3 is TGCGCCAGCAGCTTGAATCCCTCCACTAGCGGTCGAAAGACCCAGTACTTC. Protein product: CASSLNPSTSGRKTQYF.

The genes are TRBV2 and TRBJ1-3; no definite D call. Germline V gene sequence: CDR1 SNHLY, CDR2 FYNNEI. CDR3 length: 12 amino acids. The ends were cut back, 4 bases at V and 8 bases at J, with 9 bases in the middle. CDR3 sequence (DNA): TGTGCCAGCAGTGGTTGGTCTCACACCATATATTTT. Its protein product is CASSGWSHTIYF.

DNA of the CDR3: TGTGCCAGCACAGAGCAGGACGGCGGAAAACTGTTTTTT. This gives the protein CASTEQDGGKLFF. V and J are TRBV7-8 and TRBJ1-4, with no clear D. CDR3 length: 13 amino acids. Germline assignment: CDR1 SGHVS and CDR2 FQNEAQ. The V and J ends lost 7 bases and 10 bases respectively, with 16 bases between them.